This is a list of T cell receptor beta chains from one sample in a study of cytomegalovirus exposure and HLA in healthy donors. Only in-frame clones appear in the TCRdb table, and some are missing; sequencing was by immunoSEQ multiplex PCR. Counted here are just under 65,000 clones, about 80% occurring once; the ten biggest clones make up more than 4%. Sequencing was done on a sample of PBMCs. These receptor sequences come from a woman younger than 45 in good health and CMV-seronegative. Both conserved end residues are part of each CDR3. D genes are given only for firm matches. Rows give clone size only sometimes, using once, few, many, or a class for an expanded clone.

J gene | clone size | V gene | D gene | CDR3 protein | CDR3 DNA
TRBJ2-6 | few | TRBV4-3 | TRBD1 | CASSRHRDRGRGANVLTF | TGCGCCAGCAGCCGACACCGGGACAGGGGGCGCGGGGCCAACGTCCTGACTTTC
TRBJ1-6 | NA | TRBV5-6 | TRBD1 | CASSFRDRDSPLHF | TGTGCCAGCAGCTTCCGGGACAGGGATTCACCCCTCCACTTT
TRBJ2-3 | NA | TRBV21-1 | NA | CASSKAVRESTDTQYF | TGTGCCAGCAGCAAAGCAGTCAGGGAAAGCACAGATACGCAGTATTTT
TRBJ2-5 | NA | TRBV15 | TRBD1 | CATSSPGQGRQTQYF | TGTGCCACCAGCAGCCCGGGACAGGGCAGGCAGACCCAGTACTTC
TRBJ2-3 | NA | TRBV4-1 | NA | CASSQDQRDTDTQYF | TGCGCCAGCAGCCAAGACCAGCGTGACACAGATACGCAGTATTTT
TRBJ2-5 | NA | TRBV4-1 | NA | CASSQASTFQETQYF | TGCGCCAGCAGCCAAGCTAGTACTTTCCAAGAGACCCAGTACTTC
TRBJ1-5 | NA | TRBV2 | NA | CASSRDRSNQPQHF | TGTGCCAGCAGTAGAGACAGATCCAATCAGCCCCAGCATTTT
TRBJ2-5 | NA | TRBV15 | NA | CATSREKGGWGTQYF | TGTGCCACCAGCAGAGAGAAGGGGGGGTGGGGGACCCAGTACTTC
TRBJ2-3 | NA | TRBV4-1 | TRBD1 | CASSQAHRGRIMDTQYF | TGCGCCAGCAGCCAAGCTCACAGGGGACGTATTATGGATACGCAGTATTTT
TRBJ1-4 | NA | TRBV29-1 | TRBD1 | CSVEGTGGEKLFF | TGCAGCGTTGAAGGGACAGGGGGGGAAAAACTGTTTTTT
TRBJ2-1 | NA | TRBV20-1 | NA | CSAREAGREFF | TGCAGTGCTAGAGAGGCGGGACGAGAGTTCTTC
TRBJ1-5 | NA | TRBV30 | NA | CAWSVGGTGTLNQPQHF | TGTGCCTGGAGTGTTGGGGGGACCGGGACTTTAAACCAGCCCCAGCATTTT
TRBJ2-2 | few | TRBV6-5 | NA | CASSSPANTGELFF | TGTGCCAGCAGTTCGCCAGCGAACACCGGGGAGCTGTTTTTT
TRBJ1-3 | NA | TRBV6-1 | NA | CATLDRPSGNTIYF | TGTGCCACTTTAGACAGGCCCTCTGGAAACACCATATATTTT
TRBJ2-1 | NA | TRBV30 | NA | CAWSRHNSRNEQFF | TGTGCCTGGAGTCGACATAATAGTAGGAATGAGCAGTTCTTC
TRBJ1-4 | NA | TRBV4-3 | TRBD1 | CASSQDFLIRGRSSHNEKLFF | TGCGCCAGCAGCCAAGATTTCTTAATCAGGGGGCGGTCGTCCCATAATGAAAAACTGTTTTTT
TRBJ1-5 | NA | TRBV6-1 | NA | CASSVLTANQPQHF | TGTGCCAGCAGTGTCTTGACAGCAAATCAGCCCCAGCATTTT
TRBJ2-5 | NA | TRBV7-8 | NA | CASSLAGRQQETQYF | TGTGCCAGCAGCTTAGCCGGTCGACAGCAAGAGACCCAGTACTTC
TRBJ2-7 | once | TRBV9 | TRBD2 | CASSVAGSGTSYEQYF | TGTGCCAGCAGCGTAGCGGGTAGCGGGACTTCCTACGAGCAGTACTTC
TRBJ1-2 | NA | TRBV29-1 | NA | CSVEGTRDSNYGYTF | TGCAGCGTTGAAGGGACAAGGGACTCTAACTATGGCTACACCTTC
TRBJ1-2 | NA | TRBV4-2 | TRBD1 | CASSQDAGQGVGGYTF | TGTGCCAGCAGCCAAGATGCGGGACAGGGGGTCGGTGGCTACACCTTC
TRBJ1-2 | NA | TRBV29-1 | TRBD1 | CSVGTEIYGYTF | TGCAGCGTGGGGACAGAGATCTATGGCTACACCTTC